This T cell receptor beta chain was identified in a study of monozygotic twins with inflammatory bowel disease. The CDR3 consists of 13 residues. Germline assignment: CDR1 MNHEY and CDR2 SVGEGT. Donors each gave over 2 ml of blood. The TCR libraries each used total RNA (roughly 3,500 ng per library). TCRdb reanalyzed the 5' RACE reads and collapses them to one entry per CDR3 protein, without DNA. The sample has fewer than 450,000 distinct CDR3 sequences. Study-wide results and limits: The study found lower TCRbeta diversity (inverse Simpson) in IBD patients than in healthy co-twins. Part of the variability in patient repertoires may have come from differing immunosuppressive treatments.

In regard to this clonotype: As yet, its antigen is unknown.

This TCR was recovered from a human donor with ulcerative colitis or Crohn's disease, or a healthy co-twin of an affected twin (not recorded which). The rearrangement links TRBV6-2 or TRBV6-3 to TRBJ1-1; lacking DNA, the TRBD1 call made by TCRdb goes unchecked. Sequenced input: blood. CDR3 residues: CASNLDRDTEAFF.